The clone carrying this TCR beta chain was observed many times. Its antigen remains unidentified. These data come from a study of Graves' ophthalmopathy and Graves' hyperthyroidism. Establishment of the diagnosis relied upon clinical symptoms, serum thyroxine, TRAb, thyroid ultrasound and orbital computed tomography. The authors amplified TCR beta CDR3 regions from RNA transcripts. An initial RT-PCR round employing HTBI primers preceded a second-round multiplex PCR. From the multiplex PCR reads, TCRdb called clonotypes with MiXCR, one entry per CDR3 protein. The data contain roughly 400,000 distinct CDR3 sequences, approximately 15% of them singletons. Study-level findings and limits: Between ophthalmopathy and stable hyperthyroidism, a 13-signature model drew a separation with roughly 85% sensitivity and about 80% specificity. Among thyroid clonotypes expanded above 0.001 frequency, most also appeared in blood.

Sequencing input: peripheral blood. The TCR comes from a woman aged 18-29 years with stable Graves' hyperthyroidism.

CDR3 residues: CASSLDGDSGYTF. The DNA for the CDR3 is TGTGCCAGCAGCTTAGATGGGGACTCCGGCTACACCTTC. The rearrangement uses TRBV7-2 and TRBJ1-2; D might be TRBD1 (5 bases). This CDR3 comprises 13 residues. CDR1 SGHTA and CDR2 FQGNSA come from the germline V gene. V gave up 1 base and J gave up 8 bases, with 11 bases separating them.